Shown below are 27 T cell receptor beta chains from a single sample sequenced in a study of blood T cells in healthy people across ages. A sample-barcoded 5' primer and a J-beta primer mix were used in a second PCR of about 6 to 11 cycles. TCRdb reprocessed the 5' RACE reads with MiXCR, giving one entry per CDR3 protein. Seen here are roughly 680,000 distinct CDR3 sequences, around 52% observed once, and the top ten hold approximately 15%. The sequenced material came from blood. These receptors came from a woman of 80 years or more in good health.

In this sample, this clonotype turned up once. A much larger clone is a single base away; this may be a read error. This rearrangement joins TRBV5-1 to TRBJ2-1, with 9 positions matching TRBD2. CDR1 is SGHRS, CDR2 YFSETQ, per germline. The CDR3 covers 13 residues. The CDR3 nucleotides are TGCGCCAGTAATCCGGGACTAGCCGGTGAGCGGTTCTTC. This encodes CASNPGLAGERFF.

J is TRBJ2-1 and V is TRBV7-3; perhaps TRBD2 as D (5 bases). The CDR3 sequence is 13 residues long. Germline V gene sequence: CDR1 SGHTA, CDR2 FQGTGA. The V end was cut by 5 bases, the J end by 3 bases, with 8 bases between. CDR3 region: CASSNSVYNEQFF. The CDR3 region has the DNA TGTGCCAGCAGCAATAGCGTCTACAATGAGCAGTTCTTC.

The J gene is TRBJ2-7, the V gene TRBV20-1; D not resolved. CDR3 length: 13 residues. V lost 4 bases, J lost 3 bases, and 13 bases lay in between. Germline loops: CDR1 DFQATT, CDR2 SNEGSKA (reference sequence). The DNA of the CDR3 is TGCAGTGCTATCTCCCGGTTTGGCTACGAGCAGTACTTC. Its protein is CSAISRFGYEQYF.

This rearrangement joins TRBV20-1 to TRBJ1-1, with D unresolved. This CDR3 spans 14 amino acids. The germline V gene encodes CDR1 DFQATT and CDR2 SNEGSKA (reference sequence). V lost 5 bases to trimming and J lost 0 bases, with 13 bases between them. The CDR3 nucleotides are TGCAGTGCTGCAACTGGACCGCTGAACACTGAAGCTTTCTTT. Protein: CSAATGPLNTEAFF.

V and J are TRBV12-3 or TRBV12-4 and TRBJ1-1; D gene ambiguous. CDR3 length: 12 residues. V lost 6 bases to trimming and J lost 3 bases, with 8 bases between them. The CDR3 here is CASSHAYTEAFF. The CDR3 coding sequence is TGTGCCAGCAGCCACGCCTACACTGAAGCTTTCTTT.

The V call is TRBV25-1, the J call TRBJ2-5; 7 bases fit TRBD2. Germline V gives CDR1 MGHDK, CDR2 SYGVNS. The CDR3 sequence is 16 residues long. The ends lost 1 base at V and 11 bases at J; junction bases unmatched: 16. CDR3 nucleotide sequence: TGTGCCAGCAGTGAATTTCCGGGGGGAGGGATTAATGAGCAGTACTTC. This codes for CASSEFPGGGINEQYF.

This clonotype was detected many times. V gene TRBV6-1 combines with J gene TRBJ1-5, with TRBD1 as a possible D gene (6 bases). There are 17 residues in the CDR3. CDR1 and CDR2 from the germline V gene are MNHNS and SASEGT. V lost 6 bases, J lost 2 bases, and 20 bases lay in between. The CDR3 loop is CASSSIFTGMGNQPQHF. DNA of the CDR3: TGTGCCAGCAGCTCCATCTTTACAGGGATGGGCAATCAGCCCCAGCATTTT.

The chain's CDR3 is CASSLAHRQETQYF. DNA of the CDR3: TGTGCCAGCAGCTTAGCACATAGACAAGAGACCCAGTACTTC. J is TRBJ2-5 and V is TRBV7-2; no reliable D call. Trimming removed 0 bases at V and 2 bases at J, with 7 bases between. The CDR3 extends over 14 amino acids. The germline V gene has CDR1 SGHTA and CDR2 FQGNSA.

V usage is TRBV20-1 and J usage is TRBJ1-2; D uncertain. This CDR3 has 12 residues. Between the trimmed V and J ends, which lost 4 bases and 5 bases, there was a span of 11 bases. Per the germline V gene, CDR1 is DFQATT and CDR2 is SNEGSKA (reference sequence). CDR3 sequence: CSAIVSAYGYTF. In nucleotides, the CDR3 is TGCAGTGCTATCGTCTCCGCTTATGGCTACACCTTC.

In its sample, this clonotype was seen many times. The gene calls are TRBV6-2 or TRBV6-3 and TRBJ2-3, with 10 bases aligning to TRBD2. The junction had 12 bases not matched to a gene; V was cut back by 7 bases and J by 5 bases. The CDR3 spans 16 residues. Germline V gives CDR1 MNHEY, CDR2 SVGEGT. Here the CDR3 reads CASTYPSGRALDTQYF. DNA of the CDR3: TGTGCCAGCACCTATCCAAGCGGGAGGGCCCTAGATACGCAGTATTTT.

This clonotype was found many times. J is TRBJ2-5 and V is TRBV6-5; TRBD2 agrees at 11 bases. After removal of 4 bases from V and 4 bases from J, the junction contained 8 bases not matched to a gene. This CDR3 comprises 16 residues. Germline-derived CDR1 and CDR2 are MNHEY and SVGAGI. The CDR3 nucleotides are TGTGCCAGCAGTTCAACCTGGACTAGCGGGCGAGAGACCCAGTACTTC. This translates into CASSSTWTSGRETQYF.

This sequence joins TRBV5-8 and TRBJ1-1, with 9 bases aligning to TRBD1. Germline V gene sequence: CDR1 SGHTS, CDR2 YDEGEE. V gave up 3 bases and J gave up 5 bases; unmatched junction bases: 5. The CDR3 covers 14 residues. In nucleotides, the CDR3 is TGTGCCAGCAGCTGGAACAGGGGGCGTACTGAAGCTTTCTTT. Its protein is CASSWNRGRTEAFF. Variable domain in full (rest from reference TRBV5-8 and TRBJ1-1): EAGVTQSPTHLIKTRGQQATLRCSPISGHTSVYWYQQALGLGLQFLLWYDEGEERNRGNFPPRFSGRQFPNYSSELNVNALELEDSALYLCASSWNRGRTEAFFGQGTRLTVV.

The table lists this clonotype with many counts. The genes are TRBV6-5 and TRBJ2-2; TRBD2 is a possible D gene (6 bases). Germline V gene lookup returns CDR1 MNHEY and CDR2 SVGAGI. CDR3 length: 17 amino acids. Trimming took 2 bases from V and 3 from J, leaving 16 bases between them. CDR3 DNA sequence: TGTGCCAGCAGTTACCCCCATGGGCGGGGCGACACCGGGGAGCTGTTTTTT. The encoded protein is CASSYPHGRGDTGELFF.

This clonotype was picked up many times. This chain's CDR3 is CASSPPDRGYGYTF. The CDR3 DNA reads as TGTGCCAGCAGCCCACCCGACAGGGGGTATGGCTACACCTTC. The V call is TRBV7-8, the J call TRBJ1-2; TRBD1 matches at 9 bases. Germline V gene data show CDR1 as SGHVS and CDR2 as FQNEAQ. The length of the CDR3 is 14 residues. After removal of 5 bases from V and 5 bases from J, the junction contained 6 bases not matched to a gene.

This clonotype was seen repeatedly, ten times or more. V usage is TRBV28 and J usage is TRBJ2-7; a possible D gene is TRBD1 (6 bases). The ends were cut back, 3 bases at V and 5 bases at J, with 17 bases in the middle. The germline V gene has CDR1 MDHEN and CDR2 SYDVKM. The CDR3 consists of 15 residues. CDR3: CASSLITRGQHEQYF. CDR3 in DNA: TGTGCCAGCAGTTTGATCACCAGGGGTCAACACGAGCAGTACTTC.

CDR3: CASSLAGATHTDTQYF. In nucleotides, the CDR3 is TGTGCCAGCAGTTTGGCAGGGGCGACCCACACAGATACGCAGTATTTT. This sequence joins TRBV12-3 or TRBV12-4 and TRBJ2-3, with a possible D match to TRBD1 (6 bases). Deletions cut 3 bases from V and 2 bases from J, with 15 bases between. CDR3 length: 16 amino acids.

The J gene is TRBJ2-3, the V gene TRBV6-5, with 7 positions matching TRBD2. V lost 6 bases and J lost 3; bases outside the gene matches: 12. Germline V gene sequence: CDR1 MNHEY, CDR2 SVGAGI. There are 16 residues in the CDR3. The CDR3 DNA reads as TGTGCCAGCAGCCGAGCCCCGGGACTACTGACAGATACGCAGTATTTT. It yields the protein CASSRAPGLLTDTQYF.

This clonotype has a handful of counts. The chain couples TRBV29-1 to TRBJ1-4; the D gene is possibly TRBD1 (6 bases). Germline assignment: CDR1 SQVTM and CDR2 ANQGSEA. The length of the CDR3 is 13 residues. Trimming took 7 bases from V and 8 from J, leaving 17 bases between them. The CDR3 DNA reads TGCAGCGCCGAAGGCAGGGGTGAGGAAAAACTGTTTTTT. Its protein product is CSAEGRGEEKLFF.

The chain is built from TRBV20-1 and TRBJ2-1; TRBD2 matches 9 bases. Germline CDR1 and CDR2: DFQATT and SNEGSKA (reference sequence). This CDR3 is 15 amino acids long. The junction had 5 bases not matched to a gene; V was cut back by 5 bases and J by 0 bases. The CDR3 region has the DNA TGCAGTGCTGGTAGCGGGAGAGGCTCCTACAATGAGCAGTTCTTC. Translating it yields CSAGSGRGSYNEQFF.

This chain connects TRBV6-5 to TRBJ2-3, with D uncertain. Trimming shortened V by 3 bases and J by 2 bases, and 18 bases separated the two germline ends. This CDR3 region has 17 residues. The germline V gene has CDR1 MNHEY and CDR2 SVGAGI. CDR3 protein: CASSYSTPRRATDTQYF. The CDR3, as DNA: TGTGCCAGCAGTTATTCGACCCCCCGCAGAGCCACAGATACGCAGTATTTT.

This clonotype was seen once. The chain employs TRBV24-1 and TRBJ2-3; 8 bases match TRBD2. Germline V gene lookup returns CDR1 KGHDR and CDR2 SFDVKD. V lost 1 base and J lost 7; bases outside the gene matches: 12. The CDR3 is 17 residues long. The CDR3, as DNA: TGTGCCACCAGTGATTTCGTAACTAGCGGACGAACAAATACGCAGTATTTT. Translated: CATSDFVTSGRTNTQYF.

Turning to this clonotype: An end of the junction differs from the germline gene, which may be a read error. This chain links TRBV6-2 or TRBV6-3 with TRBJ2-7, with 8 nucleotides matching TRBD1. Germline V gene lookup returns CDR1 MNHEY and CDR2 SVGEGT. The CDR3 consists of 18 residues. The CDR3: CASSYADRVALAPYKQYF. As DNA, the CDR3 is TGTGCCAGCAGTTACGCGGACAGGGTAGCACTCGCCCCCTACAAGCAGTACTTC.

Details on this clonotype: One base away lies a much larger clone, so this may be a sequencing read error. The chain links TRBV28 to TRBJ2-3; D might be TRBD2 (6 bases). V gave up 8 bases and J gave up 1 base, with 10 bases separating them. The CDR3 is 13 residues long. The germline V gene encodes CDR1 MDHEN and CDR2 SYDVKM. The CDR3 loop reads CASEEGRTDTQYF. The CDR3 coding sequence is TGTGCCAGCGAGGAGGGCCGCACAGATACGCAGTATTTT.

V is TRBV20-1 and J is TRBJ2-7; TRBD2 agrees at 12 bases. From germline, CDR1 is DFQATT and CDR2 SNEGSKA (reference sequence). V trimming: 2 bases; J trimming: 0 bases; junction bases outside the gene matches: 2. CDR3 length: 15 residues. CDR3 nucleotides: TGCAGTGCTAGACTAGCGGGAGGGCTCTCCTACGAGCAGTACTTC. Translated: CSARLAGGLSYEQYF.

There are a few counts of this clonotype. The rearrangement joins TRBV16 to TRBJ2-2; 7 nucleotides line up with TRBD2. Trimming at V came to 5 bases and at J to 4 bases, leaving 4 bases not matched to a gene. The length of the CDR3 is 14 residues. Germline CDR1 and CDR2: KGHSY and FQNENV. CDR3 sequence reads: CASSWEGSTGELFF. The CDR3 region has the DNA TGTGCCAGCAGCTGGGAGGGCTCCACCGGGGAGCTGTTTTTT.

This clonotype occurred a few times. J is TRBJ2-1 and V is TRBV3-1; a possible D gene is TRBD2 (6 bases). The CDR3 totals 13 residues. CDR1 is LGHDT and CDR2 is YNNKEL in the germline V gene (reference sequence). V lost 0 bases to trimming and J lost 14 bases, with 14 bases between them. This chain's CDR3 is CASSQDSGGWEFF. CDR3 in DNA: TGTGCCAGCAGCCAAGATTCTGGAGGGTGGGAGTTCTTC.

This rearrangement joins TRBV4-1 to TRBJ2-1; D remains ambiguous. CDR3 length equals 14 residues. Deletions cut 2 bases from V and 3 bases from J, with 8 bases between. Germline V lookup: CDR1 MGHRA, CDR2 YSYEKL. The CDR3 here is CASSQRQDYNEQFF. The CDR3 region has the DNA TGCGCCAGCAGCCAAAGGCAGGACTACAATGAGCAGTTCTTC.